One and the same sample provided the 3 T cell receptor beta chains below, sequenced in a study of vaccination and CD4 T cells after COVID-19. Their antigens remain unidentified. CD4+ T cells that had been cultured provided DNA sequenced with the Oncomine TCR Beta short-read assay. MiXCR, run by TCRdb on the PCR reads, gives a single entry per CDR3 protein. The table lists approximately 19,000 distinct CDR3 sequences, less than 70% of them singletons. Treatment in this sample: approximately nine-day PBMC culture with coronavirus spike peptide pools or control peptides (ViraFEST assay). The source material was CD4+ T cells from blood, cultured in vitro. The receptor set was obtained from a human donor who had recovered from COVID-19.

The chain joins TRBV20-1 to TRBJ1-5; D is possibly TRBD1 (5 bases). The CDR3 loop spans 13 amino acids. Deletions cut 1 base from V and 6 bases from J, with 10 bases between. Germline CDR1 DFQATT, CDR2 SNEGSKA (reference sequence). CDR3 nucleotide sequence: TGCAGTGCTAGAGGTCCTGACAGTCAGCCCCAGCATTTT. Its protein is CSARGPDSQPQHF.

The chain is built from TRBV6-5 and TRBJ2-7; 7 bases agree with TRBD1. The CDR3 runs 17 residues. Germline CDR1 is MNHEY and CDR2 is SVGAGI. Trimming took 4 bases from V and 2 from J; bases not matched to a gene: 14. The CDR3 region is CASSFPGSRGRPYEQYF. CDR3 sequence (DNA): TGTGCCAGCAGTTTCCCGGGGTCTAGGGGGCGTCCCTACGAGCAGTACTTC.

This sequence joins TRBV28 and TRBJ1-5; weak D call: TRBD1 (6 bases). Germline V lookup: CDR1 MDHEN, CDR2 SYDVKM. V was pared by 1 base and J by 3 bases, with 25 bases between. The CDR3 consists of 20 residues. This CDR3 reads CASSLYPRDSDRGTNQPQHF. The CDR3, as DNA: TGTGCCAGCAGTTTATATCCACGGGATTCGGACAGAGGGACCAATCAGCCCCAGCATTTT. The entire variable domain, with the rest obtained from reference TRBV28 and TRBJ1-5, is as follows: DVKVTQSSRYLVKRTGEKVFLECVQDMDHENMFWYRQDPGLGLRLIYFSYDVKMKEKGDIPEGYSVSREKKERFSLILESASTNQTSMYLCASSLYPRDSDRGTNQPQHFGDGTRLSIL.